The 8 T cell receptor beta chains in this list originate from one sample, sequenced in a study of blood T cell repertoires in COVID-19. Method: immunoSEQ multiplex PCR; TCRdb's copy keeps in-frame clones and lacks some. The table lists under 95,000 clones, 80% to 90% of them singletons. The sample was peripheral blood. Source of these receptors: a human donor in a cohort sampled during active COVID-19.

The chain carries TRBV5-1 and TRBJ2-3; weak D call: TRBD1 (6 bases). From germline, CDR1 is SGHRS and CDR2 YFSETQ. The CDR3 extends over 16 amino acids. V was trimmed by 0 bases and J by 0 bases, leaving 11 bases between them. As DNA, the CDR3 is TGCGCCAGCAGCTTGGCACCCCAGGGGAGCACAGATACGCAGTATTTT. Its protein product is CASSLAPQGSTDTQYF.

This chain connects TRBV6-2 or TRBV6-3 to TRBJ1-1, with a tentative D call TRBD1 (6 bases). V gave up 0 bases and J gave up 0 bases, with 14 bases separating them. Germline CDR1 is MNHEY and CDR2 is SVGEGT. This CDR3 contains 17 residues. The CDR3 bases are TGTGCCAGCAGTTACTCGGACAGAAAAAACATGAACACTGAAGCTTTCTTT. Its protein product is CASSYSDRKNMNTEAFF.

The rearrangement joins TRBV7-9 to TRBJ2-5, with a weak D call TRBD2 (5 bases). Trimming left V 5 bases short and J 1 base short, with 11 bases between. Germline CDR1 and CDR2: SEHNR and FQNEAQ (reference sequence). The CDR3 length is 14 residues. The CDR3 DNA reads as TGTGCCAGCAGCATCGGGCTAGCCCAAGAGACCCAGTACTTC. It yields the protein CASSIGLAQETQYF.

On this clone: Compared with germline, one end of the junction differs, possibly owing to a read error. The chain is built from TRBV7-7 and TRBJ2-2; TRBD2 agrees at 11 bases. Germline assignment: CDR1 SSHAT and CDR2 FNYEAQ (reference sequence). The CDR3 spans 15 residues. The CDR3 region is CASSKLAGVDGELFF. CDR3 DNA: TGTGCTAGCAGTAAACTAGCGGGAGTAGACGGGGAGCTGTTTTTT.

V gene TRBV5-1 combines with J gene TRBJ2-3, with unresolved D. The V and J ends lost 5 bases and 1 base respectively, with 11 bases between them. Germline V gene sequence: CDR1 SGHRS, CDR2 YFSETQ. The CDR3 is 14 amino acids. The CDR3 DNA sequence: TGCGCCAGCAGACCTTACCCGGGCACAGATACGCAGTATTTT. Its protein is CASRPYPGTDTQYF.

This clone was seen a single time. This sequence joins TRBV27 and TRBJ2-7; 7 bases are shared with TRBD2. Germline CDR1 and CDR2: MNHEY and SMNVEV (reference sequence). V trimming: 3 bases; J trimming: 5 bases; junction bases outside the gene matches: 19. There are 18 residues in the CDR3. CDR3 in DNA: TGTGCCAGCAGTTTCGGATGGGGCAGGGAGGGTCAAGGTAACGAGCAGTACTTC. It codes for CASSFGWGREGQGNEQYF.

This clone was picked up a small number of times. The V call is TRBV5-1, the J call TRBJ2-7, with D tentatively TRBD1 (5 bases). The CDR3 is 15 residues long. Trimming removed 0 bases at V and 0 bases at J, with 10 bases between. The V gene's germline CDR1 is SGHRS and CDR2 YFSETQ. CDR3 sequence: CASSLAPTVSYEQYF. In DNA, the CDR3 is TGCGCCAGCAGCTTGGCCCCGACAGTCTCCTACGAGCAGTACTTC.

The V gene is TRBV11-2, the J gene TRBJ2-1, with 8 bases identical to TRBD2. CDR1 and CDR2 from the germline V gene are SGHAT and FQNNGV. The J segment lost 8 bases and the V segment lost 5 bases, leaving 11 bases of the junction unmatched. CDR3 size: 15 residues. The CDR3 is CASSPRGGPGYEQFF. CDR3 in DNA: TGTGCCAGCAGCCCCCGGGGGGGCCCGGGGTATGAGCAGTTCTTC.